What follows are 10 T cell receptor beta chains derived from one specimen sequenced in a study of regulatory T cells in long-lasting Graves disease. Combining iRepertoire HTBI primers with Arm-PCR of CDR3 regions, the authors built TCR beta libraries. TCRdb recomputed calls from the multiplex PCR reads with MiXCR, one row per CDR3 protein. The top ten clones hold about two fifths of a sample with 650,000 to 700,000 distinct CDR3 sequences, 25% to 35% of them seen once. Time point of the sample: persistent/refractory GD, antithyroid drugs over 5 years with positive TRAb. RNA from PBMCs was the source of the TCR library. Specimen: peripheral blood mononuclear cells (PBMCs), collected when the disease was refractory, from a patient treated with antithyroid drugs. Source of these receptors: a female donor with Graves disease.

The V and J genes are TRBV5-1 and TRBJ2-5; D is unresolved. The CDR3 length is 13 residues. V lost 2 bases and J 3 bases, leaving 8 bases between the germline ends. Looked up from germline, CDR1 is SGHRS and CDR2 is YFSETQ. The CDR3 reads CASSFPREETQYF. CDR3 nucleotide sequence: TGCGCCAGCAGCTTCCCTAGGGAAGAGACCCAGTACTTC.

This chain connects TRBV6-4 to TRBJ2-4, with 12 bases aligning to TRBD2. With V trimmed by 4 bases and J by 1 base, 11 bases remained unmatched. Germline-derived CDR1 and CDR2 are MRHNA and SNTAGT. This CDR3 contains 19 residues. CDR3 coding DNA: TGTGCCAGCAGTGGCGCACGACTAGCGGGAGATCGGGCCAAAAACATTCAGTACTTC. Amino acids: CASSGARLAGDRAKNIQYF.

This clonotype has more than one count but fewer than ten. The chain couples TRBV6-1 to TRBJ2-7; D not resolved. Deletions cut 5 bases from V and 7 bases from J, with 12 bases between. Germline CDR1 and CDR2: MNHNS and SASEGT. The CDR3 length is 12 residues. DNA of the CDR3: TGTGCCAGCAGTCATGGACGTGGGGAGCAGTACTTC. This codes for CASSHGRGEQYF.

This clonotype was seen once. The chain combines TRBV9 with TRBJ1-2; 9 nucleotides align to TRBD1. The V gene end was trimmed by 0 bases and the J gene end by 7 bases; junction bases not matched to a gene: 4. CDR1 and CDR2 (germline): SGDLS, YYNGEE. This CDR3 has 14 residues. The CDR3 nucleotides read TGTGCCAGCAGCGTAGGGGACAGGGCAGGTGGCTACACCTTC. It is translated as CASSVGDRAGGYTF.

This clonotype was recorded a few times. This rearrangement joins TRBV6-1 to TRBJ1-2, with D possibly TRBD1 on 5 matching bases. The CDR3 runs to 14 residues. Germline values: CDR1 MNHNS, CDR2 SASEGT. The V gene lost 8 bases and the J gene lost 4 bases, with 17 bases spanning the gap. The CDR3 DNA sequence: TGTGCCAGCTGCCAAGGGGAGTTGGGCTATGGCTACACCTTC. This encodes CASCQGELGYGYTF.

This clonotype was seen only a few times. V and J are TRBV25-1 and TRBJ1-2, with TRBD1 as a possible D gene (6 bases). The V end lost 4 bases, the J end lost 8 bases, and 8 bases lay between the germline ends. CDR3 length equals 11 residues. CDR1 is MGHDK and CDR2 is SYGVNS in the germline V gene. This CDR3 reads CASSGGHGYTF. Written as DNA, the CDR3 is TGTGCCAGCAGTGGGGGACACGGCTACACCTTC.

The chain recombines TRBV10-3 with TRBJ1-3; D unclear. Germline values: CDR1 ENHRY, CDR2 SYGVKD. Trimming cost V 4 bases and J 2 bases, with 15 bases left between them. This CDR3 has 16 amino acids. The CDR3 protein is CAISVGSGRTGNTIYF. The CDR3 nucleotides are TGTGCCATCAGTGTAGGGTCGGGCAGAACTGGAAACACCATATATTTT.

This clonotype was seen more than once but under ten times. V gene TRBV19 combines with J gene TRBJ1-5; TRBD1 matches at 7 bases. The CDR3 consists of 14 residues. J was trimmed by 5 bases and V by 5 bases; bases with no gene match: 6. The germline V gene has CDR1 LNHDA and CDR2 SQIVND (reference sequence). This chain's CDR3 is CASSLRGTDQPQHF. CDR3 nucleotide sequence: TGTGCCAGTAGTCTCAGGGGGACGGATCAGCCCCAGCATTTT.

This clonotype turned up a few times. This chain uses TRBV6-1 with TRBJ1-1; 9 bases agree with TRBD1. The germline V gene encodes CDR1 MNHNS and CDR2 SASEGT. CDR3 length equals 15 residues. V was clipped by 5 bases and J by 10 bases; unmatched bases: 14. The CDR3, as DNA: TGTGCCAGCAGTCCCAAGGACAGGGGAGGGGTCGGAGCTTTCTTT. It codes for CASSPKDRGGVGAFF.

This CDR3 is CSARGVSSSEAEETQYF. The CDR3 DNA reads as TGCAGTGCTAGGGGGGTATCCTCTAGCGAGGCGGAAGAGACCCAGTACTTC. V and J are TRBV20-1 and TRBJ2-5; TRBD2 is a possible D gene (6 bases). From germline, CDR1 is DFQATT and CDR2 SNEGSKA (reference sequence). Deletions cut 3 bases from V and 3 bases from J, with 23 bases between. This CDR3 spans 17 amino acids.